A single count supports the clone carrying this T cell receptor (beta chain). The antigen remains undetermined. This specimen includes other DNA sequences encoding the same CDR3. The data belong to a study of siplizumab effects on memory and regulatory T cells. Per the germline V gene, CDR1 is SGHDN and CDR2 is FVKESK. There are 17 residues in the CDR3. Trimming cost V 0 bases and J 5 bases, with 16 bases left between them. Study-level results: Mappable alloreactive CD4+ clones were on average about 70% Treg-derived with siplizumab, around 25% in controls. The study found that siplizumab significantly reduced alloreactive sequences traceable to unstimulated CD4+ memory cells.

Sequencing was performed with immunoSEQ multiplex PCR; in TCRdb, only in-frame clones are kept and a portion is missing. The profile shows fewer than 65,000 clones, nearly 95% of them singletons. The sequence derives from a human donor in good health. J is TRBJ2-2 and V is TRBV14; D may be TRBD1 (6 bases). What was sequenced was CD8+ T cells sorted from blood. The DNA for the CDR3 is TGTGCCAGCAGCCAAGATCGAGGGTGGGGGCGGACCGGGGAGCTGTTTTTT. It translates to CASSQDRGWGRTGELFF. Full variable domain (missing parts from reference TRBV14 and TRBJ2-2): EAGVTQFPSHSVIEKGQTVTLRCDPISGHDNLYWYRRVMGKEIKFLLHFVKESKQDESGMPNNRFLAERTGGTYSTLKVQPAELEDSGVYFCASSQDRGWGRTGELFFGEGSRLTVL.